Listed below are T cell receptor beta chains from one sample, sequenced in a study of blood T cell repertoires in COVID-19. The method was immunoSEQ multiplex PCR; TCRdb's version includes in-frame clones alone and lacks a portion of them. The sample holds around 140,000 clones, roughly 86% seen once. Sequenced sample: peripheral blood. These receptors were taken from a man between 70 and 80 years old with acute or convalescent COVID-19. Both conserved end residues are part of each CDR3. Each record gives: D gene, J gene, clone size, V gene, CDR3 protein, CDR3 DNA. D genes are given only for firm matches. Expanded clones are given a class, and other clones once, few, many or no size at all.

TRBD1 TRBJ1-1 - TRBV5-1 CASSLRGHTEAFF TGCGCCAGCAGCCTCAGGGGGCATACTGAAGCTTTCTTT
- TRBJ1-1 - TRBV7-9 CASSLALSGVTEAFF TGTGCCAGCAGCTTAGCGCTCTCAGGCGTCACTGAAGCTTTCTTT
- TRBJ1-1 - TRBV29-1 CSVGEGPDTEAFF TGCAGCGTTGGGGAGGGGCCTGACACTGAAGCTTTCTTT
TRBD1 TRBJ2-7 - TRBV5-6 CASSFRDRGYLEQYF TGTGCCAGCAGCTTCCGAGACAGGGGGTATTTAGAGCAGTACTTC
- TRBJ2-3 - TRBV5-1 CASSLVGVSTDTQYF TGCGCCAGCAGCTTGGTAGGGGTAAGCACAGATACGCAGTATTTT
- TRBJ1-1 - TRBV2 CASSEGGGTEAFF TGTGCCAGCAGTGAAGGGGGGGGCACTGAAGCTTTCTTT
- TRBJ1-2 - TRBV5-1 CASSLDSNSYGYTF TGCGCCAGCAGCTTGGACAGCAACTCCTATGGCTACACCTTC
- TRBJ2-1 - TRBV28 CASSLQFNEQFF TGTGCCAGCAGTTTGCAGTTTAATGAGCAGTTCTTC
TRBD1 TRBJ2-7 - TRBV28 CASSLRGQGRDYEQYF TGTGCCAGCAGTTTACGGGGACAGGGGAGGGACTACGAGCAGTACTTC
TRBD1 TRBJ1-4 once TRBV3-1/TRBV3-2 CASSQDRATGGNEKLFF TGTGCCAGCAGCCAAGATAGAGCGACAGGGGGTAATGAAAAACTGTTTTTT
TRBD2 TRBJ2-1 - TRBV6-5 CASIQAAGSYNEQFF TGTGCCAGCATTCAGGCAGCGGGATCGTACAATGAGCAGTTCTTC
TRBD2 TRBJ2-5 once TRBV4-1 CASSPQMRGEETQYF TGCGCCAGCAGCCCCCAGATGCGGGGGGAAGAGACCCAGTACTTC
TRBD1 TRBJ1-2 - TRBV6-6 CASSPYSGTGTVLGGYTF TGTGCCAGCAGTCCTTATTCCGGGACAGGGACGGTTTTGGGTGGCTACACCTTC
- TRBJ2-7 - TRBV4-1 CASSQDIRSGERDEQYF TGCGCCAGCAGCCAAGATATTCGTTCAGGGGAGAGGGACGAGCAGTACTTC
TRBD2 TRBJ2-2 - TRBV7-2 CASSLLLAGGPNGELFF TGTGCCAGCAGCTTACTTTTAGCGGGAGGGCCAAACGGGGAGCTGTTTTTT
- TRBJ2-6 once TRBV5-4 CASSLRQAANVLTF TGTGCCAGCAGCTTGCGACAGGCAGCCAACGTCCTGACTTTC
TRBD1 TRBJ1-2 - TRBV18 CASSPGLGGGGLNYGYTF TGTGCCAGCTCACCCGGACTGGGTGGAGGGGGCCTTAACTATGGCTACACCTTC
- TRBJ2-5 - TRBV19 CASSRTEWFETQYF TGTGCCAGTAGTAGGACAGAGTGGTTCGAGACCCAGTACTTC
TRBD1 TRBJ2-1 - TRBV3-1/TRBV3-2 CASSRPGQGAGEQFF TGTGCCAGCAGCCGTCCAGGCCAGGGGGCAGGGGAGCAGTTCTTC
- TRBJ1-2 - TRBV30 CAWVYGGNDGYTF TGTGCCTGGGTCTACGGGGGGAATGATGGCTACACCTTC
- TRBJ1-3 - TRBV19 CASSRQADSGNTIYF TGTGCCAGTAGTAGACAGGCCGACTCTGGAAACACCATATATTTT
- TRBJ2-7 - TRBV11-3 CASSSVRLGYEQYF TGTGCCAGCAGTTCCGTCCGACTCGGGTACGAGCAGTACTTC
- TRBJ1-2 few TRBV6-6 CASSYSQGGYTF TGTGCCAGCAGTTACAGCCAGGGTGGCTACACCTTC
- TRBJ2-2 - TRBV9 CASSAGDWTGELFF TGTGCCAGCAGCGCCGGGGACTGGACCGGGGAGCTGTTTTTT
- TRBJ1-3 - TRBV7-9 CASSYAISGVSGNTIYF TGTGCCAGCAGTTATGCTATCTCAGGGGTCTCCGGAAACACCATATATTTT
TRBD2 TRBJ2-7 - TRBV10-3 CAISDLTSGRSYEQYF TGTGCCATCAGTGACTTGACTAGCGGGAGATCCTACGAGCAGTACTTC
- TRBJ1-6 - TRBV12-5 CASGVRSSYNSPLHF TGTGCTAGTGGGGTTAGAAGCTCCTATAATTCACCCCTCCACTTT
- TRBJ1-1 - TRBV6-5 CASRAGTRVNTEAFF TGTGCCAGCAGGGCCGGGACACGGGTGAACACTGAAGCTTTCTTT
TRBD1 TRBJ2-1 - TRBV7-2 CASSLGPRQGKSEQFF TGTGCCAGCAGCTTAGGTCCGAGACAGGGGAAATCTGAGCAGTTCTTC
- TRBJ1-5 few TRBV28 CASSLGGGGNQPQHF TGTGCCAGCAGTCTCGGAGGGGGGGGCAATCAGCCCCAGCATTTT
TRBD1 TRBJ2-1 - TRBV29-1 CSVWTGYNEQFF TGCAGCGTTTGGACAGGGTACAATGAGCAGTTCTTC
- TRBJ2-7 - TRBV11-2 CASSLTMTEQHEQYF TGTGCCAGCAGCTTAACGATGACAGAGCAGCACGAGCAGTACTTC
- TRBJ2-4 - TRBV7-8 CASSPSAGLLSRWAKNIQYF TGTGCCAGCAGCCCTAGCGCGGGACTCCTTTCGCGGTGGGCCAAAAACATTCAGTACTTC
- TRBJ1-1 - TRBV6-6 CASRIETGTEAFF TGTGCCAGCCGGATAGAAACAGGGACTGAAGCTTTCTTT
- TRBJ1-2 - TRBV10-3 CAISGGETSYGYTF TGTGCCATCAGTGGGGGGGAAACCTCCTATGGCTACACCTTC
TRBD2 TRBJ2-3 - TRBV7-2 CASSLTSVSTDTQYF TGTGCCAGCAGCTTAACTAGCGTAAGCACAGATACGCAGTATTTT
TRBD2 TRBJ2-2 - TRBV5-8 CASSSGLAGLNTGELFF TGTGCCAGCAGCTCAGGACTAGCGGGGCTCAACACCGGGGAGCTGTTTTTT
- TRBJ1-6 - TRBV7-9 CASSLAAGTGNSPLHF TGTGCCAGCAGTTTAGCAGCGGGTACGGGAAATTCACCCCTCCACTTT
- TRBJ2-3 - TRBV2 CASNRQSTDTQYF TGTGCCAGCAACAGACAGTCCACAGATACGCAGTATTTT
- TRBJ2-5 - TRBV2 CASSELAQETQYF TGTGCCAGCAGTGAACTGGCCCAAGAGACCCAGTACTTC
TRBD1 TRBJ2-7 once TRBV5-1 CASSLGQGAYEQYF TGCGCCAGCAGCTTGGGCCAGGGGGCATACGAGCAGTACTTC
TRBD2 TRBJ2-7 - TRBV10-1 CASSEGTSGVGEQYF TGCGCCAGCAGTGAAGGGACTAGCGGGGTTGGGGAGCAGTACTTC
- TRBJ1-3 - TRBV4-1 CASSQPGSRVMGGNTIYF TGCGCCAGCAGCCAGCCAGGGTCCAGGGTAATGGGTGGAAACACCATATATTTT
- TRBJ2-7 - TRBV7-2 CASSLVSGGGYEQYF TGTGCCAGCAGCTTAGTTTCAGGGGGAGGCTACGAGCAGTACTTC
- TRBJ1-1 - TRBV7-9 CASSLARNTEAFF TGTGCCAGCAGCTTAGCTAGGAACACTGAAGCTTTCTTT
TRBD2 TRBJ2-7 - TRBV6-5 CASSYSNVAGTYEQYF TGTGCCAGCAGTTACTCGAACGTAGCGGGGACCTACGAGCAGTACTTC
- TRBJ2-3 - TRBV5-5 CASSIVWQGTDTQYF TGTGCCAGCAGTATAGTATGGCAGGGTACAGATACGCAGTATTTT
- TRBJ2-2 - TRBV2 CASSWATELFF TGTGCCAGCAGTTGGGCGACGGAGCTGTTTTTT
TRBD1 TRBJ2-1 - TRBV11-3 CASSFQGQGAPNEQFF TGTGCCAGCAGCTTCCAAGGACAGGGGGCGCCCAATGAGCAGTTCTTC
TRBD2 TRBJ2-3 - TRBV6-4 CASSVVTSADTQYF TGTGCCAGCAGTGTGGTAACTAGCGCCGATACGCAGTATTTT